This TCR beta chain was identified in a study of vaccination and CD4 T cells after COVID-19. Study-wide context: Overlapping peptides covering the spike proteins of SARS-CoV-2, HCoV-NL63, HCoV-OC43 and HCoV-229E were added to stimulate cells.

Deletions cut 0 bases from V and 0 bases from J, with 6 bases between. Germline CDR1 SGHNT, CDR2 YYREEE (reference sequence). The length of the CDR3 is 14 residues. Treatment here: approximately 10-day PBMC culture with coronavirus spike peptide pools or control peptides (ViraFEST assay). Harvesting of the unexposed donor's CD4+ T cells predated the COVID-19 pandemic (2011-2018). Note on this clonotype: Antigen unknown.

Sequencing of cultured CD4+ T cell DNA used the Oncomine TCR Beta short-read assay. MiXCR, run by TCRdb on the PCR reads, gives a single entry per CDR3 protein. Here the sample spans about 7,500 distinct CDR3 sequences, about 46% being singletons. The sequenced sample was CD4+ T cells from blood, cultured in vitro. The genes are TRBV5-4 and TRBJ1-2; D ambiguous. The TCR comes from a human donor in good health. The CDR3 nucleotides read TGTGCCAGCAGCTTGGCAGAAACTAACTATGGCTACACCTTC. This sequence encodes CASSLAETNYGYTF.